Listed here are 19 T cell receptor beta chains from one sample, sequenced in a study of blood T cell repertoires in COVID-19. Assay: immunoSEQ multiplex PCR; the TCRdb copy retains only in-frame clones and omits some. The table records 35,000 to 50,000 clones, more than 80% of them present only once. Sequencing used peripheral blood. The receptors come from a man aged 55-75 years with acute or convalescent COVID-19.

The chain carries TRBV5-1 and TRBJ2-3; tentative D call: TRBD2 (6 bases). This CDR3 region has 16 residues. Trimming left V 0 bases short and J 0 bases short, with 11 bases between. From germline, CDR1 is SGHRS and CDR2 YFSETQ. The CDR3 DNA follows: TGCGCCAGCAGCTTGGGGGGACTTTCTAGCACAGATACGCAGTATTTT. This encodes CASSLGGLSSTDTQYF.

This chain links TRBV11-2 with TRBJ1-2; 8 positions agree with TRBD1. The length of the CDR3 is 14 residues. The junction had 8 bases not matched to a gene; V was cut back by 8 bases and J by 3 bases. Germline lookup yields CDR1 SGHAT and CDR2 FQNNGV. The CDR3 coding sequence is TGTGCCAGCGGAGGACAGGGTAGTGACTATGGCTACACCTTC. Protein: CASGGQGSDYGYTF.

The chain couples TRBV7-2 to TRBJ2-3; 7 bases fit TRBD1. The ends lost 2 bases at V and 2 bases at J; junction bases unmatched: 7. Germline lookup yields CDR1 SGHTA and CDR2 FQGNSA. The CDR3 contains 16 residues. CDR3 sequence: CASSLIGTALTDTQYF. CDR3 DNA sequence: TGTGCCAGCAGCTTAATCGGGACAGCTCTCACAGATACGCAGTATTTT.

The chain couples TRBV5-1 to TRBJ2-5; no reliable D call. Germline V gene data show CDR1 as SGHRS and CDR2 as YFSETQ. The CDR3 length is 15 residues. The V end was cut by 0 bases, the J end by 5 bases, with 14 bases between. In DNA form, the CDR3 reads TGCGCCAGCAGCTTGGTAGGCTCCGTCGGGGAGACCCAGTACTTC. Protein sequence: CASSLVGSVGETQYF.

The chain employs TRBV30 and TRBJ2-6; D ambiguous. Germline values: CDR1 GTSNPN, CDR2 SVGIG (reference sequence). The ends were cut back, 2 bases at V and 1 base at J, with 6 bases in the middle. The CDR3 totals 14 residues. CDR3 region: CAWSQLSGANVLTF. DNA of the CDR3: TGTGCCTGGAGTCAGTTGTCTGGGGCCAACGTCCTGACTTTC. The complete variable domain, with remaining parts taken from reference TRBV30 and TRBJ2-6, reads SQTIHQWPATLVQPVGSPLSLECTVEGTSNPNLYWYRQAAGRGLQLLFYSVGIGQISSEVPQNLSASRPQDRQFILSSKKLLLSDSGFYLCAWSQLSGANVLTFGAGSRLTVL.

V is TRBV18 and J is TRBJ2-7; D may be TRBD1 (6 bases). The germline CDR1 and CDR2 sequences are KGHSH and LQKENI. The CDR3 has 13 amino acids. V was clipped by 4 bases and J by 6 bases, with 13 bases between them. This chain's CDR3 is CASSQQGSSEQYF. As DNA, the CDR3 is TGTGCCAGCTCACAGCAGGGGTCCAGCGAGCAGTACTTC.

The chain couples TRBV10-3 to TRBJ2-7; D possibly corresponds to TRBD1 (6 bases). CDR3 length: 13 amino acids. V shed 6 bases and J shed 3 bases, with 12 bases lying between them. CDR1 and CDR2 (germline): ENHRY, SYGVKD. CDR3: CAIREQQGYEQYF. In DNA, the CDR3 is TGTGCCATCAGGGAACAACAGGGCTACGAGCAGTACTTC.

The chain links TRBV19 to TRBJ2-7, with TRBD1 matching 12 bases. Germline V gene data show CDR1 as LNHDA and CDR2 as SQIVND (reference sequence). CDR3 length: 17 residues. Trimming at V came to 3 bases and at J to 2 bases, leaving 8 bases not matched to a gene. CDR3 loop: CASSIVPGQGATYEQYF. The CDR3 DNA reads as TGTGCCAGTAGTATCGTACCGGGACAGGGGGCCACCTACGAGCAGTACTTC.

V gene TRBV7-8 combines with J gene TRBJ2-7; 8 bases fit TRBD1. CDR3 size: 15 residues. CDR1 is SGHVS, CDR2 FQNEAQ, per germline. The ends lost 5 bases at V and 2 bases at J; junction bases unmatched: 8. Here the CDR3 reads CASSPTGTGAYEQYF. The DNA for the CDR3 is TGTGCCAGCAGCCCTACCGGGACAGGAGCCTACGAGCAGTACTTC. Looking up the rest from reference TRBV7-8 and TRBJ2-7 gives the full variable domain: GAGVSQSPRYKVAKRGQDVALRCDPISGHVSLFWYQQALGQGPEFLTYFQNEAQLDKSGLPSDRFFAERPEGSVSTLKIQRTQQEDSAVYLCASSPTGTGAYEQYFGPGTRLTVT.

This rearrangement joins TRBV3-1 (or the pseudogene TRBV3-2) to TRBJ2-7; D not certain. The CDR3 is 14 residues long. The germline V gene encodes CDR1 LGHDT and CDR2 YNNKEL (reference sequence). V gave up 1 base and J gave up 5 bases, with 12 bases separating them. The chain's CDR3 is CASSQAPELNEQYF. CDR3 nucleotide sequence: TGTGCCAGCAGCCAAGCCCCCGAGTTGAACGAGCAGTACTTC.

This chain links TRBV3-1 (or the pseudogene TRBV3-2) with TRBJ1-2; 8 nucleotides match TRBD1. V was pared by 2 bases and J by 6 bases, with 5 bases of the junction left unmatched. The germline V gene encodes CDR1 LGHDT and CDR2 YNNKEL (reference sequence). The CDR3 sequence is 14 residues long. CDR3 loop: CASSQPQGANGYTF. DNA for the CDR3: TGTGCCAGCAGCCAACCCCAGGGGGCAAATGGCTACACCTTC.

The J gene is TRBJ1-2, the V gene TRBV5-1; D might be TRBD1 (6 bases). CDR3 size: 13 residues. Trimming cost V 4 bases and J 5 bases, with 12 bases left between them. The germline gives CDR1 SGHRS, CDR2 YFSETQ. CDR3 bases: TGCGCCAGCAGCCCTGGACAGTCGTATGGCTACACCTTC. Protein sequence: CASSPGQSYGYTF.

This clone was detected once. The chain uses TRBV19 and TRBJ1-2; D possibly corresponds to TRBD1 (5 bases). The CDR3 extends over 13 amino acids. CDR1 and CDR2 from the germline V gene are LNHDA and SQIVND (reference sequence). With 7 bases removed from V and 4 bases from J, the gap between germline ends came to 13 bases. Here the CDR3 DNA reads TGTGCCAGTACCCCGGCGGGACCCTATGGCTACACCTTC. It yields the protein CASTPAGPYGYTF. Variable domain in full (rest from reference TRBV19 and TRBJ1-2): DGGITQSPKYLFRKEGQNVTLSCEQNLNHDAMYWYRQDPGQGLRLIYYSQIVNDFQKGDIAEGYSVSREKKESFPLTVTSAQKNPTAFYLCASTPAGPYGYTFGSGTRLTVV.

The chain joins TRBV7-3 to TRBJ2-1; 7 positions agree with TRBD2. Germline assignment: CDR1 SGHTA and CDR2 FQGTGA. The CDR3 extends over 16 amino acids. The trim removed 0 bases at V and 10 bases at J, leaving 12 bases unmatched. The CDR3 coding sequence is TGTGCCAGCAGCTTAACGTTTACCGGCGGGAGACACGAGCAGTTCTTC. Translated, it gives CASSLTFTGGRHEQFF.

The CDR3 nucleotides are TGTGCCAGCAGTGAAGCGTCACTAGCGGACACAGATACGCAGTATTTT. This encodes CASSEASLADTDTQYF. V usage is TRBV6-1 and J usage is TRBJ2-3, with 8 bases matching TRBD2. Germline V gene sequence: CDR1 MNHNS, CDR2 SASEGT. V gave up 0 bases and J gave up 2 bases; unmatched junction bases: 4. The CDR3 extends over 16 amino acids.

The rearrangement joins TRBV7-7 to TRBJ2-7; TRBD1 or TRBD2 may be the D gene (6 bases each). CDR1 SSHAT and CDR2 FNYEAQ come from the germline V gene (reference sequence). CDR3 length: 13 amino acids. CDR3 DNA: TGTGCTAGCGGACGACAGGTGGGGTCCGAGCAGTACTTC. Translation gives CASGRQVGSEQYF.

This chain joins TRBV11-2 and TRBJ2-1; a possible D gene is TRBD2 (6 bases). The CDR3 extends over 14 amino acids. Trimming removed 5 bases at V and 4 bases at J, with 12 bases between. In germline, CDR1 is SGHAT, CDR2 FQNNGV. The CDR3 reads CASSQEGRYNEQFF. The CDR3 region has the DNA TGTGCCAGCAGCCAGGAGGGTCGATACAATGAGCAGTTCTTC.

The rearrangement uses TRBV7-5 and TRBJ2-7; the D segment call TRBD1 is taken from the table without a DNA check. TRBV7-5 is a known pseudogene. The CDR3 is 21 residues long. The CDR3 DNA reads as TGTGCCAGAAGCTCCCCATGGGGTAGGGGGAAAGGACTGGTCGTCACGTACGAGCAGTACTTC. This sequence encodes CARSSPWGRGKGLVVTYEQYF.

V gene TRBV28 combines with J gene TRBJ1-5; 9 bases are a match to TRBD1. Losses at the gene ends were 4 bases for V and 4 bases for J; bases not matched to a gene: 5. Germline-derived CDR1 and CDR2 are MDHEN and SYDVKM. This CDR3 has 15 amino acids. The CDR3 DNA follows: TGTGCCAGCAGTTCACCGGGACAGGGAAATCAGCCCCAGCATTTT. Encoded protein: CASSSPGQGNQPQHF. Together with reference TRBV28 and TRBJ1-5, the CDR3 gives the full variable domain: DVKVTQSSRYLVKRTGEKVFLECVQDMDHENMFWYRQDPGLGLRLIYFSYDVKMKEKGDIPEGYSVSREKKERFSLILESASTNQTSMYLCASSSPGQGNQPQHFGDGTRLSIL.